Sequencing of this T cell receptor beta chain was carried out in a study of glioma-infiltrating T cells. Regarding the study as a whole: Only very few CDR3 sequences appeared in both tissue and blood. Gliomas, especially low-grade, showed above-expected tissue-blood divergence; non-neoplastic patients showed below.

This clonotype was found once. Its antigen remains unknown. Trimming cost V 1 base and J 1 base, with 5 bases left between them. The CDR3 extends over 14 amino acids. Germline loops: CDR1 MNHEY, CDR2 SVGAGI. Using RNA template, CDR3s of TCR alpha and beta were amplified with iRepertoire arm-PCR. One-step reverse transcription and amplification started from about 100-400 ng of tissue mRNA or PBMC total RNA. TCRdb reanalysed the multiplex PCR reads using MiXCR and keeps one entry per CDR3 protein. The sample yields about 17,000 distinct CDR3 sequences, roughly 60% seen once. Sequenced input: glioma tissue, nonneoplastic brain tissue, or PBMCs (not recorded which). V and J are TRBV6-5 and TRBJ1-5; no definite D call. The source of this sequence is a human donor with low-grade glioma or glioblastoma, undergoing nonglioma brain surgery, or in good health (not recorded which). CDR3 in amino acids: CASSYWESNQPQHF. In DNA, the CDR3 is TGTGCCAGCAGTTACTGGGAAAGCAATCAGCCCCAGCATTTT.